A selection of T cell receptor beta chains follows, all from one sample in a study of cytomegalovirus exposure and HLA in healthy donors. Method: immunoSEQ multiplex PCR; TCRdb's copy keeps in-frame clones and lacks some. In total, the table holds 70,000 or so clones. What was sequenced was PBMCs. Receptors were obtained from a boy younger than 18 in good health and CMV-seronegative. The conserved cysteine and the conserved F or W are not part of the CDR3 here.

TRBJ2-2	TRBV19	ASSQDRGLTGELF
TRBJ2-2	TRBV6-1	ATTGTTNTGELF
TRBJ2-7	TRBV10-3	AISDSVHRDFSPAGQY
TRBJ2-3	TRBV5-4	ASSVPTGGPSTDTQY
TRBJ2-1	TRBV11-2	ASSPRSAGGGRNEQF
TRBJ2-1	TRBV5-1	ASSLGGQISYNEQF
TRBJ1-1	TRBV5-8	ASSLGLRTEAF
TRBJ1-5	TRBV4-2	ASSQASGSNQPQH
TRBJ1-1	TRBV4-1	ASSQAFFRRGTEAF
TRBJ1-6	TRBV5-4	ASSSESGGDSPLH
TRBJ1-1	TRBV6-5	ASSAAQGNTEAF
TRBJ1-2	TRBV10-3	ASRVLNTGGYT
TRBJ1-2	TRBV6-1	ASWNGGTGTVYT
TRBJ2-1	TRBV6-4	ASSDSAGENNEQF
TRBJ2-3	TRBV7-3	ASSDLAGSTDTQY
TRBJ2-5	TRBV9	ASSVRTEETQY
TRBJ2-7	TRBV14	ASSAGLAGRWQY
TRBJ2-1	TRBV29-1	SAYGLADYNEQF
TRBJ2-7	TRBV6-1	ASRRGQGPYEQY
TRBJ2-7	TRBV6-1	ASSELPSYEQY
TRBJ1-2	TRBV4-1	ASSQSNSRNNYGYT
TRBJ2-7	TRBV7-9	ASSPRGNPYEQY
TRBJ1-2	TRBV9	ASSVDPLYHGYT
TRBJ2-5	TRBV4-2	ASSQESVETQY
TRBJ2-7	TRBV7-8	ASSFAGTSEQQY
TRBJ2-1	TRBV7-7	ASSFTSGANEQF
TRBJ2-3	TRBV5-6	ASSHPGQSTDTQY
TRBJ2-5	TRBV4-1	ASSQGTLRETQY
TRBJ1-1	TRBV6-6	ASSYGTANTEAF
TRBJ2-1	TRBV6-5	ASGADVDEQF
TRBJ2-7	TRBV5-8	ASSAGYGGYPGGSRKEQY
TRBJ1-3	TRBV13	ASSLRQYFIDTIY
TRBJ2-2	TRBV19	ASSIAAVAGGRGTGELF
TRBJ2-5	TRBV14	ASSQTRLAGEETQY
TRBJ1-2	TRBV29-1	SARQGADYGYT
TRBJ1-2	TRBV5-1	ASSLLPDYGYT
TRBJ1-1	TRBV5-1	ASSEGPGRGTEAF
TRBJ1-2	TRBV27	ASRERQGGNYGYT
TRBJ1-1	TRBV29-1	SVEMRQGMNTEAF
TRBJ1-1	TRBV21-1	ASSSNRRGPRPNTEAF
TRBJ1-5	TRBV5-4	AYKSEGVGQPQH
TRBJ2-7	TRBV4-1	ASSQAWTGGDEQY
TRBJ2-2	TRBV7-3	ASSQNQGGELF
TRBJ1-5	TRBV30	AWSGTAPEPQH
TRBJ1-3	TRBV30	AWSSGTGRRNTIY
TRBJ1-2	TRBV4-1	ASSRRETGTEGYT
TRBJ1-2	TRBV27	ASRLRSGDRYGYT
TRBJ1-6	TRBV7-9	ASSAPGQHNSPLH